A single sample is the source of the 11 T cell receptor beta chains below, sequenced in a study of shared clonotypes between healthy human individuals. Method: immunoSEQ multiplex PCR; TCRdb's copy keeps in-frame clones and lacks some. The sample shows approximately 2,000,000 clones, less than 95% of them seen only once. Material for sequencing was naive CD4+ T cells from PBMCs. Stated subset: CD45RA+ positively selected. Source of these receptors: a man aged 18 to 30 in good health. Some clones in this sample may be carry-over from other donors' samples.

V gene TRBV25-1 combines with J gene TRBJ1-3; D is undetermined. The V gene lost 8 bases and the J gene lost 3 bases, with 17 bases spanning the gap. This CDR3 is built from 15 residues. Germline V gene data show CDR1 as MGHDK and CDR2 as SYGVNS. In DNA, the CDR3 is TGTGCCAGCGTGGTAGAGTGGGCTTATGGAAACACCATATATTTT. Translation gives CASVVEWAYGNTIYF.

The chain has TRBV25-1 and TRBJ1-2; TRBD1 aligns across 10 bases. This CDR3 spans 14 amino acids. J gave up 7 bases and V 5 bases, and 7 bases lay outside the gene matches. Looked up from germline, CDR1 is MGHDK and CDR2 is SYGVNS. For the CDR3, the DNA is TGTGCCAGCAGTTTTGGGACAGGGGTTTCTGGCTACACCTTC. This codes for CASSFGTGVSGYTF.

Of note for this clone: At the DNA level, this CDR3 is encoded by other sequences in the same sample as well. The rearrangement joins TRBV5-1 to TRBJ2-1; a possible D gene is TRBD1 (5 bases). The CDR3 covers 14 residues. V lost 4 bases and J 1 base, leaving 9 bases between the germline ends. The germline CDR1 and CDR2 sequences are SGHRS and YFSETQ. Written as DNA, the CDR3 is TGCGCCAGCAGCCAGGGTGGGTCCTACAATGAGCAGTTCTTC. This sequence encodes CASSQGGSYNEQFF.

The CDR3 coding sequence is TGCGCCAGCAGCCAAGACTCCGGGTCTGGAAACACCATATATTTT. Residues: CASSQDSGSGNTIYF. This chain joins TRBV4-1 and TRBJ1-3; no clear D. V lost 0 bases to trimming and J lost 1 base, with 7 bases between them. Germline-derived CDR1 and CDR2 are MGHRA and YSYEKL. CDR3 length: 15 amino acids.

The gene calls are TRBV9 and TRBJ2-1; 12 nucleotides line up with TRBD2. Per the germline V gene, CDR1 is SGDLS and CDR2 is YYNGEE. V was clipped by 4 bases and J by 5 bases; unmatched bases: 10. This CDR3 has 17 residues. CDR3 residues: CASSLRLAGVGNNEQFF. The CDR3 DNA follows: TGTGCCAGCAGCCTTCGACTAGCGGGGGTGGGGAACAATGAGCAGTTCTTC.

The gene calls are TRBV2 and TRBJ2-3; D might be TRBD1 or TRBD2, each matching 5 bases. Germline CDR1 SNHLY, CDR2 FYNNEI. The germline V and J ends were trimmed by 6 bases and 5 bases, with 15 bases remaining between them. This CDR3 has 14 residues. The CDR3 loop reads CASRRRDPIDTQYF. The DNA of the CDR3 is TGTGCCAGCAGGCGCCGGGACCCCATAGATACGCAGTATTTT.

The chain couples TRBV15 to TRBJ2-1, with TRBD2 as a possible D gene (6 bases). Trimming stripped 5 bases from V and 11 bases from J, with 13 bases between. The CDR3 contains 12 residues. Germline-derived CDR1 and CDR2 are LNHNV and YYDKDF (reference sequence). The CDR3 reads CATSQQDYKQFF. The CDR3 coding sequence is TGTGCCACCAGCCAGCAGGACTATAAGCAGTTCTTC.

J is TRBJ1-1 and V is TRBV2; D not certain. There are 14 residues in the CDR3. Per the germline V gene, CDR1 is SNHLY and CDR2 is FYNNEI. The V end lost 4 bases, the J end lost 1 base, and 10 bases lay between the germline ends. The DNA for the CDR3 is TGTGCCAGCAGTGTGAAAGAGGGGAACACTGAAGCTTTCTTT. This encodes CASSVKEGNTEAFF.

This chain connects TRBV5-5 to TRBJ1-2; a weak D match, TRBD1 (6 bases). CDR1 is SGHKS and CDR2 is YYEKEE in the germline V gene (reference sequence). This CDR3 is 16 amino acids long. Trimming shortened V by 3 bases and J by 8 bases, and 23 bases separated the two germline ends. The CDR3 DNA reads as TGTGCCAGCAGCTGGGACACCGGGACACCAGCCGGGGGCTACACCTTC. Protein product: CASSWDTGTPAGGYTF.

This rearrangement joins TRBV28 to TRBJ1-4; weak D call: TRBD1 (6 bases). This CDR3 spans 16 amino acids. The V gene's germline CDR1 is MDHEN and CDR2 SYDVKM. V was trimmed by 2 bases and J by 8 bases, leaving 18 bases between them. Here the CDR3 reads CASSLGWGARYEKLFF. In DNA form, the CDR3 reads TGTGCCAGCAGTTTAGGTTGGGGGGCCAGGTACGAAAAACTGTTTTTT.

The rearrangement joins TRBV11-2 to TRBJ2-1; unclear D gene. With 1 base removed from V and 10 bases from J, the gap between germline ends came to 5 bases. Germline V lookup: CDR1 SGHAT, CDR2 FQNNGV. The CDR3 is made up of 11 amino acids. This CDR3 reads CASSLVQEQFF. CDR3 nucleotides: TGTGCCAGCAGCTTAGTTCAGGAGCAGTTCTTC. Full variable domain (rest looked up from reference TRBV11-2 and TRBJ2-1): EAGVAQSPRYKIIEKRQSVAFWCNPISGHATLYWYQQILGQGPKLLIQFQNNGVVDDSQLPKDRFSAERLKGVDSTLKIQPAKLEDSAVYLCASSLVQEQFFGPGTRLTVL.